This note documents a single T cell receptor (beta chain) sequence. The antigen is not known. There are 15 residues in the CDR3. CDR1 is SGHTA, CDR2 FQGNSA, per germline. Deletions cut 0 bases from V and 1 base from J, with 7 bases between. Here immunoSEQ multiplex PCR was the method, and the copy in TCRdb shows in-frame clones only, minus some. The sample carries about 140,000 clones, 92% recorded once. Second-dose intervals of approximately 4 or approximately 12 weeks were pooled. This sample is drawn from a study of T cell responses to AZD1222 COVID-19 vaccine. Study-level points and caveats: The donor cohort was predominantly white British with a female majority, and clonal diversity may have been underestimated. Across spike, vaccine-associated CD4 TCRs were found, dominant at 160-218 and 743-854.

The sequencing used peripheral blood, collected 28 days after the second AZD1222 dose. This clonotype was sampled from an adult who received the AZD1222 COVID-19 vaccine. V is TRBV7-2 and J is TRBJ2-1; perhaps TRBD2 as D (5 bases). The CDR3 bases are TGTGCCAGCAGCTTAGCGGGAGTTTCCTACAATGAGCAGTTCTTC. It encodes CASSLAGVSYNEQFF.